This passage covers 3 T cell receptor beta chains from one sample sequenced in a study of identifying expanded T cells in peripheral blood (dated by TCRdb to between 2017 and 2020). Library creation used the immunoSEQ multiplex PCR assay. TCRdb obtained this table from immuneACCESS and retained in-frame rearrangements with V and J assigned. These tables miss some clones; where compared with another copy, unresolved V genes account for less than half of the shortfall, and the remainder is unexplained. For this sample there are about 100,000 clones; 87% appear just once. The ten top clones hold 15% to 20% of the sample. Specimen: blood. The receptors shown here come from a person aged 18 to 75 in good health.

The chain is built from TRBV15 and TRBJ1-1; unclear D gene. The CDR3 is 15 amino acids. The germline V gene has CDR1 LNHNV and CDR2 YYDKDF (reference sequence). The germline V and J ends were trimmed by 0 bases and 1 base, with 9 bases remaining between them. CDR3 sequence: CATSRDIGWNTEAFF. The CDR3 DNA reads TGTGCCACCAGCAGAGATATAGGGTGGAACACTGAAGCTTTCTTT.

This chain connects TRBV2 to TRBJ2-3; D gene unclear. CDR1 SNHLY and CDR2 FYNNEI come from the germline V gene. Trimming left V 5 bases short and J 0 bases short, with 9 bases between. The CDR3 totals 14 residues. Written as DNA, the CDR3 is TGTGCCAGCAGTAGGCTTACTAGCACAGATACGCAGTATTTT. It translates to CASSRLTSTDTQYF. Complete variable domain (other parts from reference TRBV2 and TRBJ2-3): EPEVTQTPSHQVTQMGQEVILRCVPISNHLYFYWYRQILGQKVEFLVSFYNNEISEKSEIFDDQFSVERPDGSNFTLKIRSTKLEDSAMYFCASSRLTSTDTQYFGPGTRLTVL.

This chain links TRBV6-5 with TRBJ2-1; no clear D gene. The V end lost 5 bases, the J end lost 7 bases, and 18 bases lay between the germline ends. The CDR3 sequence is 15 residues long. Germline V gives CDR1 MNHEY, CDR2 SVGAGI. CDR3 protein: CASSPTSSRLNEQFF. The CDR3, as DNA: TGTGCCAGCAGTCCCACGAGTAGCAGACTGAATGAGCAGTTCTTC.